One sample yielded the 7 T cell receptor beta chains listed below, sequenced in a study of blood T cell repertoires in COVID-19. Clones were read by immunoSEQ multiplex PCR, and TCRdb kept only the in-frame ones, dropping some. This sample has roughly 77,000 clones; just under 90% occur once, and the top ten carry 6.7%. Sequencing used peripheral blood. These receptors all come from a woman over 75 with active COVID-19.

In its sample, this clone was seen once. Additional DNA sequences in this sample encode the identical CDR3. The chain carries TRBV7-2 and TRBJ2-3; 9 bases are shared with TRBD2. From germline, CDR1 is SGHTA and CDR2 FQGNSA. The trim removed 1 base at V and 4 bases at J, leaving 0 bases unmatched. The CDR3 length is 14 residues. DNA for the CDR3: TGTGCCAGCAGCTTAGGCGGGAGGGCAGATACGCAGTATTTT. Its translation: CASSLGGRADTQYF.

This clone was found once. This CDR3 reads CASSSRDEQYF. In DNA form, the CDR3 reads TGCGCCAGCAGCTCACGAGACGAGCAGTACTTC. The genes are TRBV5-1 and TRBJ2-7; the D is unclear. The CDR3 contains 11 residues. V was trimmed by 3 bases and J by 5 bases, leaving 6 bases between them. From germline, CDR1 is SGHRS and CDR2 YFSETQ.

The chain's CDR3 is CATSGTGGQETQYF. DNA for the CDR3: TGTGCCACTTCCGGGACAGGGGGGCAAGAGACCCAGTACTTC. The chain uses TRBV24-1 and TRBJ2-5, with TRBD1 identical over 11 bases. V lost 10 bases and J lost 2; bases outside the gene matches: 5. CDR1 and CDR2 (germline): KGHDR, SFDVKD. The CDR3 runs 14 residues.

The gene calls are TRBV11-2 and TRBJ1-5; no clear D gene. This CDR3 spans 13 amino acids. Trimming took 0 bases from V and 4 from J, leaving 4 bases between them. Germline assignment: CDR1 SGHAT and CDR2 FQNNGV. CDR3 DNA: TGTGCCAGCAGCTTAGACAGGAATCAGCCCCAGCATTTT. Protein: CASSLDRNQPQHF.

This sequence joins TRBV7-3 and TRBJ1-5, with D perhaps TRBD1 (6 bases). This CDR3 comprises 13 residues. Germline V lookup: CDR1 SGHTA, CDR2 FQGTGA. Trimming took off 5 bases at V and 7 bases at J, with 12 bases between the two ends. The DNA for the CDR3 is TGTGCCAGCAGCCGAGGGGGGGGCCAGCCCCAGCATTTT. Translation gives CASSRGGGQPQHF.

The CDR3 loop is CASNPGGAKAGELFF. CDR3 coding DNA: TGCGCCAGCAACCCCGGGGGGGCAAAGGCCGGGGAGCTGTTTTTT. V is TRBV5-1 and J is TRBJ2-2, with 8 positions matching TRBD2. Losses at the gene ends were 6 bases for V and 6 bases for J; bases not matched to a gene: 10. Per the germline V gene, CDR1 is SGHRS and CDR2 is YFSETQ. The CDR3 is 15 residues long.

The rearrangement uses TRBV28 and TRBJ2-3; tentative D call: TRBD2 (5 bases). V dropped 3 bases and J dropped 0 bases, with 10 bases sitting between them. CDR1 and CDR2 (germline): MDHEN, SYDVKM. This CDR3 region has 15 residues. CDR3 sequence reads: CASSFDGMSTDTQYF. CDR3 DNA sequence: TGTGCCAGCAGTTTTGACGGGATGAGCACAGATACGCAGTATTTT.